The clone carrying this TCR beta chain has a count of ten or more. The antigen is not known. The sample is drawn from a study of CD8 T cells in ankylosing spondylitis. V lost 5 bases and J lost 5, with 16 bases in between. The CDR3 is made up of 15 amino acids. Germline lookup yields CDR1 SGHTA and CDR2 FQGNSA. Study findings and constraints: Reportedly, disease-linked clones are significantly enriched in ankylosing spondylitis patients' matched synovial fluid. It appeared that ankylosing spondylitis blood was characterized by a TCR beta motif of eight highly homologous variants. Those disease-linked clones were CD8+; they were also relatively rare in peripheral blood.

TCRdb used MiXCR to reprocess the 5' RACE reads, holding one entry per CDR3 protein. This sample carries around 300,000 distinct CDR3 sequences, roughly 12% of them seen once, and the ten largest clones take roughly 9.5%. The specimen sequenced was blood, either unsorted or a sorted T cell fraction (not recorded which). This rearrangement joins TRBV7-2 to TRBJ2-1; D is perhaps TRBD1 or TRBD2 (5 bases each). This receptor was obtained from a female donor with ankylosing spondylitis or in good health (not recorded which). CDR3 protein: CASSTTGTTNNEQFF. CDR3 sequence (DNA): TGTGCCAGCAGCACAACCGGGACCACAAACAATGAGCAGTTCTTC.